A selection of T cell receptor beta chains follows, all from one sample in a study of blood T cell repertoires in COVID-19. The assay was immunoSEQ multiplex PCR, and TCRdb's table has in-frame clones only and misses some. The data hold fewer than 250,000 clones, with roughly nine tenths observed a single time. Sequencing was done on a sample of peripheral blood. Source of these receptors: a woman in her seventies with acute or convalescent COVID-19. CDR3s include the opening cysteine and the closing phenylalanine or tryptophan. The D gene is left open where the match is weak. Size tells how often a clone was seen (once, few, many) or the class of an expanded clone, and some rows leave it out.

d_gene: -
v_gene: TRBV2
j_gene: TRBJ1-1
abundance: -
CDR3aa: CASRQGITEAFF
CDR3nt: TGTGCCAGCAGGCAGGGGATCACTGAAGCTTTCTTT

d_gene: TRBD1
v_gene: TRBV9
j_gene: TRBJ1-4
abundance: -
CDR3aa: CASSVGTANEKLFF
CDR3nt: TGTGCCAGCAGCGTTGGGACAGCGAATGAAAAACTGTTTTTT

d_gene: TRBD2
v_gene: TRBV11-1
j_gene: TRBJ2-1
abundance: once
CDR3aa: CASSLAGLAGVFEQFF
CDR3nt: TGTGCCAGCAGCTTAGCCGGCCTAGCGGGAGTTTTTGAGCAGTTCTTC

d_gene: -
v_gene: TRBV5-4
j_gene: TRBJ1-1
abundance: -
CDR3aa: CASSLGGGSGTEAFF
CDR3nt: TGTGCCAGCAGCCTGGGAGGTGGTTCGGGGACTGAAGCTTTCTTT

d_gene: -
v_gene: TRBV5-1
j_gene: TRBJ2-1
abundance: -
CDR3aa: CASSLDGWGVYNEQFF
CDR3nt: TGCGCCAGCAGCTTGGACGGGTGGGGGGTATACAATGAGCAGTTCTTC

d_gene: TRBD1
v_gene: TRBV5-6
j_gene: TRBJ1-1
abundance: -
CDR3aa: CASSLVGQGDTEAFF
CDR3nt: TGTGCCAGCAGCTTGGTGGGACAGGGAGACACTGAAGCTTTCTTT

d_gene: TRBD1
v_gene: TRBV10-3
j_gene: TRBJ1-4
abundance: -
CDR3aa: CAISDRANEKLFF
CDR3nt: TGTGCCATCAGCGACAGGGCCAATGAAAAACTGTTTTTT

d_gene: TRBD1
v_gene: TRBV5-4
j_gene: TRBJ2-1
abundance: few
CDR3aa: CASSLQGANYNEQFF
CDR3nt: TGTGCCAGCAGCTTACAGGGGGCTAACTACAATGAGCAGTTCTTC

d_gene: -
v_gene: TRBV10-2
j_gene: TRBJ2-3
abundance: -
CDR3aa: CASSEPGRGTDTQYF
CDR3nt: TGCGCCAGCAGTGAACCGGGTCGGGGCACAGATACGCAGTATTTT

d_gene: -
v_gene: TRBV2
j_gene: TRBJ2-2
abundance: -
CDR3aa: CASVRDRNTGELFF
CDR3nt: TGTGCCAGCGTGCGGGACAGAAACACCGGGGAGCTGTTTTTT

d_gene: -
v_gene: TRBV9
j_gene: TRBJ1-3
abundance: -
CDR3aa: CASSVDGSGNTIYF
CDR3nt: TGTGCCAGCAGCGTAGACGGCTCTGGAAACACCATATATTTT

d_gene: -
v_gene: TRBV18
j_gene: TRBJ2-7
abundance: once
CDR3aa: CASSQGISYEQYF
CDR3nt: TGTGCCAGCTCACAGGGGATATCCTACGAGCAGTACTTC

d_gene: TRBD2
v_gene: TRBV7-9
j_gene: TRBJ2-5
abundance: -
CDR3aa: CASSLGISGNPRETQYF
CDR3nt: TGTGCCAGCAGCTTAGGGATTAGCGGGAACCCCCGGGAGACCCAGTACTTC

d_gene: TRBD1
v_gene: TRBV7-8
j_gene: TRBJ1-2
abundance: -
CDR3aa: CASSLSTGTGVSGYTF
CDR3nt: TGTGCCAGCAGCTTGTCCACCGGGACAGGAGTATCAGGCTACACCTTC

d_gene: TRBD1
v_gene: TRBV5-1
j_gene: TRBJ1-1
abundance: -
CDR3aa: CASSLGQVNTEAFF
CDR3nt: TGCGCCAGCAGCTTAGGACAGGTTAACACTGAAGCTTTCTTT

d_gene: -
v_gene: TRBV6-1
j_gene: TRBJ2-2
abundance: -
CDR3aa: CASSEVATGELFF
CDR3nt: TGTGCCAGCAGTGAAGTAGCAACCGGGGAGCTGTTTTTT

d_gene: TRBD2
v_gene: TRBV5-1
j_gene: TRBJ2-5
abundance: -
CDR3aa: CASSQPTSGQETQYF
CDR3nt: TGCGCCAGCAGCCAACCGACTAGCGGCCAAGAGACCCAGTACTTC

d_gene: TRBD1
v_gene: TRBV3-1/TRBV3-2
j_gene: TRBJ2-3
abundance: -
CDR3aa: CASSQPTGRTDTQYF
CDR3nt: TGTGCCAGCAGCCAGCCGACAGGGCGCACAGATACGCAGTATTTT

d_gene: -
v_gene: TRBV28
j_gene: TRBJ1-4
abundance: -
CDR3aa: CATAQGGGNEKLFF
CDR3nt: TGTGCCACGGCACAGGGAGGGGGAAATGAAAAACTGTTTTTT

d_gene: -
v_gene: TRBV18
j_gene: TRBJ1-2
abundance: -
CDR3aa: CASSPPSTHGYTF
CDR3nt: TGTGCCAGCTCACCCCCTTCTACGCATGGCTACACCTTC

d_gene: -
v_gene: TRBV5-1
j_gene: TRBJ1-1
abundance: -
CDR3aa: CASSLVGQQYTEAFF
CDR3nt: TGCGCCAGCAGCTTGGTAGGACAGCAATACACTGAAGCTTTCTTT

d_gene: TRBD2
v_gene: TRBV5-1
j_gene: TRBJ2-2
abundance: -
CDR3aa: CASSLWTSGTDTGELFF
CDR3nt: TGCGCCAGCAGCTTGTGGACTAGCGGGACGGACACCGGGGAGCTGTTTTTT

d_gene: -
v_gene: TRBV6-5
j_gene: TRBJ1-1
abundance: -
CDR3aa: CASSRHRATEAFF
CDR3nt: TGTGCCAGCAGTCGACACAGGGCTACTGAAGCTTTCTTT

d_gene: TRBD1
v_gene: TRBV6-6
j_gene: TRBJ2-2
abundance: -
CDR3aa: CASRPDRAGTGELFF
CDR3nt: TGTGCCAGCAGACCCGACAGGGCGGGCACCGGGGAGCTGTTTTTT

d_gene: TRBD2
v_gene: TRBV3-1/TRBV3-2
j_gene: TRBJ2-1
abundance: -
CDR3aa: CASSQETQREGHEQFF
CDR3nt: TGTGCCAGCAGCCAAGAAACCCAGCGGGAGGGGCATGAGCAGTTCTTC